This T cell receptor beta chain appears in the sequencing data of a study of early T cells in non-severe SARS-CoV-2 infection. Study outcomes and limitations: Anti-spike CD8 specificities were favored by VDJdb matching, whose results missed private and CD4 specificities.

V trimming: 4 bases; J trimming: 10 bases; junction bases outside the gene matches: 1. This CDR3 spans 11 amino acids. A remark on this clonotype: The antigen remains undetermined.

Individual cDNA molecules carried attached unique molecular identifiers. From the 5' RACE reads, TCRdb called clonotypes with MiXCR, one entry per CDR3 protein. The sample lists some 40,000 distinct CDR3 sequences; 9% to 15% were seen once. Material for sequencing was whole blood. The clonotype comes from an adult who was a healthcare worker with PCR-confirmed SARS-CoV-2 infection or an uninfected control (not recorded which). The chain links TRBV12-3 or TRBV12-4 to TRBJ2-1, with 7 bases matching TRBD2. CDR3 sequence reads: CASSYSGEQFF. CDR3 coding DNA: TGTGCCAGCAGTTATAGCGGGGAGCAGTTCTTC.